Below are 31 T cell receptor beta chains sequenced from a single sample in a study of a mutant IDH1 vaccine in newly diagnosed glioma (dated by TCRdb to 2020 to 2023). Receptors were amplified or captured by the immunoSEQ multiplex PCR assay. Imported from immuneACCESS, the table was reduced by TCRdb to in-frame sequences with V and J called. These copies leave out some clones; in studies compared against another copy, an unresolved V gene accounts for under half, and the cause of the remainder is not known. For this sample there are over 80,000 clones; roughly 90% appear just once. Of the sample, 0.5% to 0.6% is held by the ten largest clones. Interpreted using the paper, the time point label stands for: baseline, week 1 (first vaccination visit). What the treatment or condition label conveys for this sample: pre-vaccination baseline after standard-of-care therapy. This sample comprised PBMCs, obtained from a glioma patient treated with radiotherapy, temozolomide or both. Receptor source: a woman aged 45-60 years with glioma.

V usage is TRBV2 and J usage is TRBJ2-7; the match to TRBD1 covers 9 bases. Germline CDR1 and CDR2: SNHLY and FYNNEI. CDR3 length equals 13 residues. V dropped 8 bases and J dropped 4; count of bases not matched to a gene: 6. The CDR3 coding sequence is TGTGCCAGCTACGGACAGGGGAATTACGAGCAGTACTTC. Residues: CASYGQGNYEQYF.

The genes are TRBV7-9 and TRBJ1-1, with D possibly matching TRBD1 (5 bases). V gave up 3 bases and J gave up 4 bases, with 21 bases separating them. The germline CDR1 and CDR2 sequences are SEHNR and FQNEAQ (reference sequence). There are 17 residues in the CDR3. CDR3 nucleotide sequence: TGTGCCAGCAGCTTGGGGGGGATCAGGGTGAGGAGCACTGAAGCTTTCTTT. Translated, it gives CASSLGGIRVRSTEAFF.

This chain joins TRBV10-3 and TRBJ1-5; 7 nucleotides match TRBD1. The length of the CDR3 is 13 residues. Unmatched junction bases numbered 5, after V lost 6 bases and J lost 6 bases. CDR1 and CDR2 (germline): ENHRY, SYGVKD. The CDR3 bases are TGTGCCATCAGCACCGACAGGGTTCAGCCCCAGCATTTT. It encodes CAISTDRVQPQHF.

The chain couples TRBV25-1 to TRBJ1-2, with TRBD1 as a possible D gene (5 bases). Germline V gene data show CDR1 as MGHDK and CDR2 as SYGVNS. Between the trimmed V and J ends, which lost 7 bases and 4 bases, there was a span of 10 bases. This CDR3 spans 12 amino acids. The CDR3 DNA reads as TGTGCCAGCAAGTCAGGGAGCTATGGCTACACCTTC. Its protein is CASKSGSYGYTF.

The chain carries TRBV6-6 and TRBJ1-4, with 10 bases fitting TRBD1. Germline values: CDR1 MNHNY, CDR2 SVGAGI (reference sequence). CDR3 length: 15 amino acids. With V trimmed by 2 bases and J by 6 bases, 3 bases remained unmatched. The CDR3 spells CASSYPGTGDEKLFF. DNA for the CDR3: TGTGCCAGCAGTTACCCCGGGACAGGGGATGAAAAACTGTTTTTT.

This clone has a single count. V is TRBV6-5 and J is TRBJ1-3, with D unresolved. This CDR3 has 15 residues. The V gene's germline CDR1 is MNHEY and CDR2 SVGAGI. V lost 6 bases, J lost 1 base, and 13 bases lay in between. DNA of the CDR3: TGTGCCAGCAGCCCCCTGTTAGGGTCTGGAAACACCATATATTTT. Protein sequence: CASSPLLGSGNTIYF.

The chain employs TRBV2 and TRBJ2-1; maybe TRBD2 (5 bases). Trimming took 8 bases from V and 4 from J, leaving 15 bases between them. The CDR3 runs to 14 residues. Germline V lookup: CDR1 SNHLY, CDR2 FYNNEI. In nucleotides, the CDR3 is TGTGCCAGCGGAGGCCCTCCCCTTTACAATGAGCAGTTCTTC. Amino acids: CASGGPPLYNEQFF.

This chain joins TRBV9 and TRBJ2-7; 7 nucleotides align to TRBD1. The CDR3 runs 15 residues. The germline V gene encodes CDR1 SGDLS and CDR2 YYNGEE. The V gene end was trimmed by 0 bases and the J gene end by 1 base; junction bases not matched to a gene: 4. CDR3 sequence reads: CASSVGDRDSYEQYF. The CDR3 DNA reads TGTGCCAGCAGCGTAGGCGACAGGGATTCCTACGAGCAGTACTTC.

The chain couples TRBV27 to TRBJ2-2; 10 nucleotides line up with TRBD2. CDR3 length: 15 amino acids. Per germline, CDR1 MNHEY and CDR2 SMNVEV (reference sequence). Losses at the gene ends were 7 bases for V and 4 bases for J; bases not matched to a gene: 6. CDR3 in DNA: TGTGCCAGCACCCCGTTAGCGGGAGGCACCGGGGAGCTGTTTTTT. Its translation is CASTPLAGGTGELFF.

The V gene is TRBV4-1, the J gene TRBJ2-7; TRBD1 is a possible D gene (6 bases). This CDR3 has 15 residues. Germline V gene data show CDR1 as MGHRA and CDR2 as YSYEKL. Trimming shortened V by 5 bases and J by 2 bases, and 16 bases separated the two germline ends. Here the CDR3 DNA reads TGCGCCAGCAGCTCCTACCAGGGGACGGCCTACGAGCAGTACTTC. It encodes CASSSYQGTAYEQYF.

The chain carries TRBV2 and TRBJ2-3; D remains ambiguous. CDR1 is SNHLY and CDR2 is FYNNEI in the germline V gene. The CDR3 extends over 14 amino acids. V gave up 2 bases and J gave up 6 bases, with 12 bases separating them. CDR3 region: CASSESSASDTQYF. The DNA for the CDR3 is TGTGCCAGCAGTGAAAGTTCAGCTTCCGATACGCAGTATTTT.

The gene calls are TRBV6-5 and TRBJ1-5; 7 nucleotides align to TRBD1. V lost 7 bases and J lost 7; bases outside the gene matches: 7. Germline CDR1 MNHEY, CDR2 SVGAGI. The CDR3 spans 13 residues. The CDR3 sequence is CASTVGGLQPQHF. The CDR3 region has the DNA TGTGCCAGCACCGTAGGGGGCCTGCAGCCCCAGCATTTT.

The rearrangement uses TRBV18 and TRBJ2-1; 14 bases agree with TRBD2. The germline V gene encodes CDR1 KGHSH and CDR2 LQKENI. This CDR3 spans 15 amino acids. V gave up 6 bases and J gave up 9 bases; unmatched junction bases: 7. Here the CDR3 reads CASSGTSGSISEQFF. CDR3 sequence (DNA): TGTGCCAGCTCCGGGACTAGCGGGAGCATTAGTGAGCAGTTCTTC. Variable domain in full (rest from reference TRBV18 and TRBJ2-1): NAGVMQNPRHLVRRRGQEARLRCSPMKGHSHVYWYRQLPEEGLKFMVYLQKENIIDESGMPKERFSAEFPKEGPSILRIQQVVRGDSAAYFCASSGTSGSISEQFFGPGTRLTVL.

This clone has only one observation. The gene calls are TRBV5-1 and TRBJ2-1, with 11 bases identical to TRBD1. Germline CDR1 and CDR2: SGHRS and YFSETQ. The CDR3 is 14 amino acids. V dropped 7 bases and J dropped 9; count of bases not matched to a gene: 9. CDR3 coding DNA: TGCGCCAGCCGGGCCGGGACAGGGGGTTCTGAGCAGTTCTTC. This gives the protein CASRAGTGGSEQFF.

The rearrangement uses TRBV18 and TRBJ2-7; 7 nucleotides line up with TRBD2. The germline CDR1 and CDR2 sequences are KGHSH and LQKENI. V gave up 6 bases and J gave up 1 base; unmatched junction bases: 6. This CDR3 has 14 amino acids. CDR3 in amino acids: CASSVSGDSYEQYF. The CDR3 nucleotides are TGTGCCAGCTCTGTGAGCGGGGATTCCTACGAGCAGTACTTC.

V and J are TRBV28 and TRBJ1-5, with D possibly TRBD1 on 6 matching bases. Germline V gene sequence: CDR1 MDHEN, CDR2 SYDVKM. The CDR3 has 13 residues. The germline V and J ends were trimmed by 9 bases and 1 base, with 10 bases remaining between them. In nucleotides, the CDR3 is TGTGCCAGTCAGGGGACCAGCAATCAGCCCCAGCATTTT. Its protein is CASQGTSNQPQHF.

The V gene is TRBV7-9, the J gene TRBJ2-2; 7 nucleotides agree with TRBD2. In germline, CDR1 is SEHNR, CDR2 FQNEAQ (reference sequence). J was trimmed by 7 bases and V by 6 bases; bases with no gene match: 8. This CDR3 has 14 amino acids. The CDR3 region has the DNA TGTGCCAGCAGGTCCGGGACTAAGTTCGGGGAGCTGTTTTTT. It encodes CASRSGTKFGELFF.

CDR3 residues: CASSHFFRGGRANEQFF. The CDR3 DNA reads as TGCGCCAGCAGCCACTTCTTTCGGGGCGGGAGGGCCAATGAGCAGTTCTTC. The J gene is TRBJ2-1, the V gene TRBV4-1; TRBD2 matches at 9 bases. Germline trimming cut 3 bases from V and 6 bases from J; bases unmatched to any gene: 12. CDR3 length: 17 amino acids. The germline V gene encodes CDR1 MGHRA and CDR2 YSYEKL.

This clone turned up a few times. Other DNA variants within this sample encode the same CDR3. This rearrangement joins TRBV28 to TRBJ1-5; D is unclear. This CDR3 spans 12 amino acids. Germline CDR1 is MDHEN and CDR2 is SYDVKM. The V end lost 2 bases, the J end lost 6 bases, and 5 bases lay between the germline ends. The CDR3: CASSLRGQPQHF. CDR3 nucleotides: TGTGCCAGCAGTTTACGAGGTCAGCCCCAGCATTTT.

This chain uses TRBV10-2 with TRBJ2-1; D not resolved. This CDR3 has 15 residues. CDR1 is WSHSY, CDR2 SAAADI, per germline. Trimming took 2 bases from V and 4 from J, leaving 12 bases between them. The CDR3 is CASSENRGVYNEQFF. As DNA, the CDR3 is TGCGCCAGCAGTGAGAATCGCGGAGTATACAATGAGCAGTTCTTC.

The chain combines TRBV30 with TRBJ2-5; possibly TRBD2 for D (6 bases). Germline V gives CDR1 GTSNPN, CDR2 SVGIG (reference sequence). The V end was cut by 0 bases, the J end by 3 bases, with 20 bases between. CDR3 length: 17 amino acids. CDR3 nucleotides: TGTGCCTGGAGTGTACGCGGGCTAGCGAGGGGAAAAGAGACCCAGTACTTC. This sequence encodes CAWSVRGLARGKETQYF. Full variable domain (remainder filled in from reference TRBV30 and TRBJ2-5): SQTIHQWPATLVQPVGSPLSLECTVEGTSNPNLYWYRQAAGRGLQLLFYSVGIGQISSEVPQNLSASRPQDRQFILSSKKLLLSDSGFYLCAWSVRGLARGKETQYFGPGTRLLVL.

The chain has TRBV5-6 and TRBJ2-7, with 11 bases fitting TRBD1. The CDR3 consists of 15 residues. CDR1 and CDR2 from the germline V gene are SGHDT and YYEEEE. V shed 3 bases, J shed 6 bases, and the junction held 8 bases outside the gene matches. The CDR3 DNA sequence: TGTGCCAGCAGCTACCGGGACAGGGGGTACCCCGAGCAGTACTTC. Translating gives CASSYRDRGYPEQYF.

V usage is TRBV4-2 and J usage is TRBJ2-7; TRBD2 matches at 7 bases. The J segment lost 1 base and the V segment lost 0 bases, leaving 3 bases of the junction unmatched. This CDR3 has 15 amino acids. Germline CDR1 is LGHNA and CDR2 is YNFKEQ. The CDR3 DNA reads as TGTGCCAGCAGCCAAGATCAGGGACTATCCTACGAGCAGTACTTC. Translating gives CASSQDQGLSYEQYF.

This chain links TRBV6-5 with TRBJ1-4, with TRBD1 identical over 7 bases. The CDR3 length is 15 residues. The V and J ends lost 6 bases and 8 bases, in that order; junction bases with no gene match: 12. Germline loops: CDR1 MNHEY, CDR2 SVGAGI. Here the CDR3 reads CASSPSRGRGEKLFF. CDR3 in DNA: TGTGCCAGCAGCCCCTCGAGGGGGCGCGGAGAAAAACTGTTTTTT.

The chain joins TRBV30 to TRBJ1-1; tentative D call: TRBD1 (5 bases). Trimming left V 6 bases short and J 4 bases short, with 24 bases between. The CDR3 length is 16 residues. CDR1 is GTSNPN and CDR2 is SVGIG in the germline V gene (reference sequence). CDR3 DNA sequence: TGTGCCTGTACGGTACGAGGAGGGGTGCTAGTCACTGAAGCTTTCTTT. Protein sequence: CACTVRGGVLVTEAFF.

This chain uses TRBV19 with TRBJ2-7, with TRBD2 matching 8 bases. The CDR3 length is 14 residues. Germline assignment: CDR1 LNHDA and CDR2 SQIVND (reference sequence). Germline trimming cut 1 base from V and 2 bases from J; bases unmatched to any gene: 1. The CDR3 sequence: CASSIAGGAYEQYF. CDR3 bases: TGTGCCAGTAGTATAGCGGGAGGGGCCTACGAGCAGTACTTC.

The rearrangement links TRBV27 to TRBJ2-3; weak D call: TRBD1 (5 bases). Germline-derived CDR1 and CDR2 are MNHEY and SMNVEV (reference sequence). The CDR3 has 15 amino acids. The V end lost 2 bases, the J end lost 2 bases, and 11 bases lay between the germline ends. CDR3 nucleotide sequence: TGTGCCAGCAGTTTAATGACAGCGAACACAGATACGCAGTATTTT. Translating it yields CASSLMTANTDTQYF.

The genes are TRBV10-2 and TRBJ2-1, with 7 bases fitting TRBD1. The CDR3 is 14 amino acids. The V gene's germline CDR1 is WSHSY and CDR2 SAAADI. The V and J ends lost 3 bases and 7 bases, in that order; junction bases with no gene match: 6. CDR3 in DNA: TGCGCCAGCAGTGATGTGACAGGGACGAATGAGCAGTTCTTC. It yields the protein CASSDVTGTNEQFF.

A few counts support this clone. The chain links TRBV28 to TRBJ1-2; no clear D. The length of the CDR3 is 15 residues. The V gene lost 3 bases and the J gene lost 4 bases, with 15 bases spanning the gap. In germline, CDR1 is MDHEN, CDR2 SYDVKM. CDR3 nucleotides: TGTGCCAGCAGTTTCCCGGGATTCTCAACCTATGGCTACACCTTC. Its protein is CASSFPGFSTYGYTF.

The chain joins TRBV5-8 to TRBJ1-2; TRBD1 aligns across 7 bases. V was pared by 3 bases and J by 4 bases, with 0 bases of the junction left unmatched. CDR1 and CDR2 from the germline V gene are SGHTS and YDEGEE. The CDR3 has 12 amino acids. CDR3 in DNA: TGTGCCAGCAGCTGGGACAGCTATGGCTACACCTTC. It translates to CASSWDSYGYTF.

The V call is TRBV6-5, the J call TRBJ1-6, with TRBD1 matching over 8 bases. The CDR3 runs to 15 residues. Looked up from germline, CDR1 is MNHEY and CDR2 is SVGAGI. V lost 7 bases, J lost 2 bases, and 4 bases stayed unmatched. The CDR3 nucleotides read TGTGCCAGCAAGATGGGACAGGCCTATAATTCACCCCTCCACTTT. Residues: CASKMGQAYNSPLHF.